Each of the 26 T cell receptor beta chains below was sequenced from the same sample in a study of CD8 T cells in ankylosing spondylitis. Each CDR3 protein gets one entry after TCRdb re-called the 5' RACE reads with MiXCR. The table includes a few hundred thousand distinct CDR3 sequences, roughly 20% detected once. Sample: blood, either unsorted or a sorted T cell fraction (not recorded which). The source of these receptors is a male donor with ankylosing spondylitis or in good health (not recorded which).

This clonotype showed up just a few times. This CDR3 is CASSLGEPLTNEKLFF. Written as DNA, the CDR3 is TGTGCCAGCAGTTTAGGGGAGCCTCTAACTAATGAAAAACTGTTTTTT. The chain is built from TRBV28 and TRBJ1-4; D unclear. This CDR3 has 16 amino acids. The germline V gene encodes CDR1 MDHEN and CDR2 SYDVKM. Between the trimmed V and J ends, which lost 2 bases and 1 base, there was a span of 11 bases. The full variable domain, in which reference TRBV28 and TRBJ1-4 provide the parts outside the CDR3, is DVKVTQSSRYLVKRTGEKVFLECVQDMDHENMFWYRQDPGLGLRLIYFSYDVKMKEKGDIPEGYSVSREKKERFSLILESASTNQTSMYLCASSLGEPLTNEKLFFGSGTQLSVL.

V gene TRBV21-1 combines with J gene TRBJ1-1. TRBV21-1 is listed as a pseudogene. The CDR3 consists of 15 residues. The DNA for the CDR3 is TGTGCCAGCAGCACCCAGGACGGTAGCGACTCTGAAGCTTTCTTT. Encoded protein: CASSTQDGSDSEAFF.

This clonotype was detected a few times. The CDR3 reads CSARDGGDVGEQFF. For the CDR3, the DNA is TGCAGTGCTAGAGACGGGGGCGACGTGGGTGAGCAGTTCTTC. The chain is built from TRBV20-1 and TRBJ2-1; D may match TRBD1 or TRBD2 (6 bases each). The CDR3 totals 14 residues. Germline V gives CDR1 DFQATT, CDR2 SNEGSKA (reference sequence). The V end was cut by 0 bases, the J end by 9 bases, with 15 bases between.

This clonotype was detected many times. The CDR3 coding sequence is TGTGCCAGCAGCTCAGGGACAGGGAGCCCAGATACGCAGTATTTT. Translated: CASSSGTGSPDTQYF. The rearrangement joins TRBV5-6 to TRBJ2-3; 9 bases line up with TRBD1. Trimming cost V 3 bases and J 4 bases; bases outside gene matches: 6. The CDR3 covers 15 residues. Germline assignment: CDR1 SGHDT and CDR2 YYEEEE.

On this clonotype: The germline gene is not matched at one end of the junction; a read error may be the cause. The chain carries TRBV12-3 or TRBV12-4 and TRBJ1-1; D gene unclear. The CDR3 consists of 11 residues. CDR3 amino acids: CVSSQNTEAFF. The CDR3 DNA reads as TGTGTCAGCAGTCAAAACACTGAAGCTTTCTTT.

The chain links TRBV28 to TRBJ2-2; unclear D gene. The V gene's germline CDR1 is MDHEN and CDR2 SYDVKM. This CDR3 is 15 amino acids long. The V end was cut by 6 bases, the J end by 1 base, with 12 bases between. The CDR3 coding sequence is TGTGCCAGCAGGGCTCAACGAGGGAACACCGGGGAGCTGTTTTTT. Translating it yields CASRAQRGNTGELFF.

The rearrangement links TRBV12-3 or TRBV12-4 to TRBJ2-3; the D gene is possibly TRBD2 (6 bases). This CDR3 spans 17 amino acids. The V and J ends lost 2 bases and 1 base respectively, with 16 bases between them. This chain's CDR3 is CASSLIMGGLRTDTQYF. The CDR3 bases are TGTGCCAGCAGTTTAATAATGGGGGGTCTGCGCACAGATACGCAGTATTTT.

The chain employs TRBV20-1 and TRBJ2-2; 11 bases align to TRBD2. Germline-derived CDR1 and CDR2 are DFQATT and SNEGSKA (reference sequence). V gave up 5 bases and J gave up 5 bases; unmatched junction bases: 7. The length of the CDR3 is 15 residues. CDR3 region: CSADPSGGRTGELFF. In nucleotides, the CDR3 is TGCAGTGCTGATCCTAGCGGGGGGCGAACCGGGGAGCTGTTTTTT.

The gene calls are TRBV6-5 and TRBJ2-4, with no clear D. Germline V gene lookup returns CDR1 MNHEY and CDR2 SVGAGI. The germline V and J ends were trimmed by 4 bases and 3 bases, with 13 bases remaining between them. This CDR3 spans 15 amino acids. DNA for the CDR3: TGTGCCAGCAGTTCCCGACATATTGGCAAAAACATTCAGTACTTC. Its protein product is CASSSRHIGKNIQYF.

The chain is built from TRBV24-1 and TRBJ2-3; D perhaps matches TRBD2 (6 bases). Per the germline V gene, CDR1 is KGHDR and CDR2 is SFDVKD. Trimming took off 1 base at V and 2 bases at J, with 12 bases between the two ends. This CDR3 spans 16 amino acids. CDR3 in DNA: TGTGCCACCAGTGATTTTAGCGGAGACCACACAGATACGCAGTATTTT. As protein: CATSDFSGDHTDTQYF.

The rearrangement joins TRBV27 to TRBJ1-5; 10 bases match TRBD1. CDR1 and CDR2 (germline): MNHEY, SMNVEV (reference sequence). J lost 3 bases, V lost 2 bases, and 4 bases had no gene match. This CDR3 region has 16 residues. The DNA for the CDR3 is TGTGCCAGCAGTTTAGCAGGGACAGGGGTCAATCAGCCCCAGCATTTT. As protein: CASSLAGTGVNQPQHF.

V usage is TRBV6-1 and J usage is TRBJ1-1, with D perhaps matching TRBD1 (5 bases). The CDR3 totals 14 residues. CDR1 is MNHNS and CDR2 is SASEGT in the germline V gene. The V and J ends lost 8 bases and 0 bases respectively, with 13 bases between them. In DNA form, the CDR3 reads TGTGCCAGCTGGTCGGGGGTCCTGAACACTGAAGCTTTCTTT. It is translated as CASWSGVLNTEAFF.

The rearrangement links TRBV10-2 to TRBJ1-2; D possibly corresponds to TRBD1 (5 bases). Per the germline V gene, CDR1 is WSHSY and CDR2 is SAAADI. The CDR3 runs to 13 residues. The ends were cut back, 3 bases at V and 8 bases at J, with 13 bases in the middle. CDR3 protein: CASSDRALPGYTF. CDR3 DNA sequence: TGCGCCAGCAGTGACAGGGCCCTCCCGGGCTACACCTTC.

The chain couples TRBV28 to TRBJ2-3; TRBD2 might be the D (6 bases). The germline V gene has CDR1 MDHEN and CDR2 SYDVKM. This CDR3 spans 15 amino acids. With 6 bases removed from V and 1 base from J, the gap between germline ends came to 14 bases. DNA of the CDR3: TGTGCCAGCAGGGTTGAGGCTAGCGGCACAGATACGCAGTATTTT. Encoded protein: CASRVEASGTDTQYF.

This clonotype was counted between two and nine times. The chain joins TRBV27 to TRBJ1-6; D call uncertain. This CDR3 comprises 13 residues. Germline V gene lookup returns CDR1 MNHEY and CDR2 SMNVEV (reference sequence). V was cut by 4 bases and J by 7 bases, with 8 bases left in between. The CDR3 DNA sequence: TGTGCCAGCAGTTCCCAGATGAATTCACCCCTCCACTTT. Translating gives CASSSQMNSPLHF.

This chain links TRBV6-5 with TRBJ1-2, with D possibly matching TRBD1 (5 bases). The CDR3 loop spans 13 amino acids. Looked up from germline, CDR1 is MNHEY and CDR2 is SVGAGI. V was trimmed by 2 bases and J by 6 bases, leaving 10 bases between them. CDR3 amino acids: CASSYEGRHGYTF. The CDR3 DNA sequence: TGTGCCAGCAGTTACGAGGGGAGGCATGGCTACACCTTC.

Points on this clonotype: Its ends do not fully match the called genes, so a read error is possible. V gene TRBV5-1 combines with J gene TRBJ1-2, with D unclear. The CDR3 consists of 16 residues. Germline CDR1 SGHRS, CDR2 YFSETQ. The CDR3 coding sequence is TGCGCCAGCAGCTCGGGCCTTCGAGAGGGATACTATGGCCACACCTTC. Translation: CASSSGLREGYYGHTF.

This chain links TRBV20-1 with TRBJ2-3; TRBD1 agrees at 9 bases. Germline lookup yields CDR1 DFQATT and CDR2 SNEGSKA (reference sequence). The CDR3 spans 13 residues. V lost 4 bases to trimming and J lost 8 bases; unmatched junction nucleotides: 7. CDR3 in amino acids: CSAKGQGLSTQYF. CDR3 DNA sequence: TGCAGTGCTAAGGGACAGGGACTTAGTACGCAGTATTTT.

The gene calls are TRBV6-1 and TRBJ1-5; D perhaps matches TRBD1 (5 bases). Germline V gene data show CDR1 as MNHNS and CDR2 as SASEGT. There are 14 residues in the CDR3. Deletions cut 6 bases from V and 4 bases from J, with 13 bases between. CDR3: CASSDTGVNQPQHF. The CDR3 DNA reads as TGTGCCAGCAGCGATACGGGGGTTAATCAGCCCCAGCATTTT.

V gene TRBV3-1 combines with J gene TRBJ1-1; 7 bases agree with TRBD1. This CDR3 has 13 amino acids. J was trimmed by 7 bases and V by 5 bases; bases with no gene match: 7. The V gene's germline CDR1 is LGHDT and CDR2 YNNKEL (reference sequence). Here the CDR3 reads CASSYTGEDEAFF. As DNA, the CDR3 is TGTGCCAGCAGCTACACAGGGGAGGATGAAGCTTTCTTT.

The chain joins TRBV9 to TRBJ1-2; D not resolved. V lost 7 bases and J lost 2, with 12 bases in between. The CDR3 extends over 13 amino acids. The germline CDR1 and CDR2 sequences are SGDLS and YYNGEE. This CDR3 is CASGDLPNYGYTF. In nucleotides, the CDR3 is TGTGCCAGCGGGGATTTACCGAACTATGGCTACACCTTC.

This chain links TRBV12-3 or TRBV12-4 with TRBJ1-5, with a possible D match to TRBD1 (6 bases). The CDR3 is 13 amino acids. The ends were cut back, 2 bases at V and 7 bases at J, with 9 bases in the middle. CDR3 sequence reads: CASSLRGEQPQHF. CDR3 DNA: TGTGCCAGCAGTTTAAGGGGGGAGCAGCCCCAGCATTTT.

This clonotype occurred a few times. This chain joins TRBV3-1 and TRBJ2-2; D perhaps matches TRBD1 (5 bases). Trimming pared 1 base from V and 3 bases from J, leaving 9 bases between. Germline CDR1 reads LGHDT; CDR2 reads YNNKEL (reference sequence). The CDR3 totals 15 residues. DNA for the CDR3: TGTGCCAGCAGCCAAGTTCTCAGGGACACCGGGGAGCTGTTTTTT. Protein: CASSQVLRDTGELFF.

The genes are TRBV10-3 and TRBJ1-6, with 8 bases aligning to TRBD1. The germline V gene has CDR1 ENHRY and CDR2 SYGVKD. J gave up 9 bases and V 4 bases, and 14 bases lay outside the gene matches. The CDR3 covers 17 residues. Here the CDR3 DNA reads TGTGCCATCAGTGGTACCCCTGGACAGGGAAAAAGTTCACCCCTCCACTTT. Encoded protein: CAISGTPGQGKSSPLHF.

With respect to this clonotype: This may stem from a read error, because a much larger clone lies one nucleotide away. The CDR3, as DNA: TGTGCCACCATATGGGAGAACACCGGGGAGCTGTTTTTT. Translation gives CATIWENTGELFF. The V gene is TRBV12-3 or TRBV12-4, the J gene TRBJ2-2; D gene ambiguous. Trimming pared 10 bases from V and 1 base from J, leaving 10 bases between. The CDR3 sequence is 13 residues long.

This clonotype has only one observation. The junction departs from germline at one end; a sequencing error may be responsible. The V call is TRBV7-9, the J call TRBJ2-3; 12 bases align to TRBD2. The CDR3 is 16 amino acids. In germline, CDR1 is SEHNR, CDR2 FQNEAQ (reference sequence). The chain's CDR3 is CVSSSPTSGSTDTQYF. CDR3 sequence (DNA): TGTGTCAGCAGCTCCCCGACTAGCGGGAGTACAGATACGCAGTATTTT.